What follows describes a single T cell receptor (beta chain). The data belong to a study of shared clonotypes between healthy human individuals. In the authors' workflow: ImmunoSEQ only sent back junction sequences with no quality scores, so filtering was done differently. The method was immunoSEQ multiplex PCR; TCRdb's version includes in-frame clones alone and lacks a portion of them. That table gives V, J and clone size, and the DNA gave D and trimming. The table lists about 1.5 million clones, roughly 96% of them singletons. The CDR3 is made up of 13 amino acids. Per the germline V gene, CDR1 is MNHEY and CDR2 is SVGAGI. The V and J ends lost 8 bases and 4 bases respectively, with 14 bases between them. Splitting the CD4+ cells yielded a CD45RA+ naive subset and a CD45RA-negative memory subset.

This clonotype was sampled from a man aged 30 to 45 in good health. The sample taken for sequencing was naive CD4+ T cells sorted from blood. Subset denoted: CD45RA+ positively selected. V is TRBV6-5 and J is TRBJ1-1; D is ambiguous. This chain's CDR3 is CASSLGRVTEAFF. CDR3 DNA: TGTGCCAGCTCGCTCGGGAGGGTCACTGAAGCTTTCTTT.